Listed below are T cell receptor beta chains from one sample, sequenced in a study of blood T cell repertoires in COVID-19. Profiling relied on immunoSEQ multiplex PCR, and the TCRdb table lists in-frame clones only, not all of them. The repertoire holds approximately 300,000 clones, with about 85% as singletons. Material: peripheral blood. These receptors originate from a woman in her 50s with active or convalescent COVID-19. Both conserved end residues are part of each CDR3. Fields, in order: clone size, D gene, J gene, V gene, CDR3 protein, CDR3 DNA. The D gene is left open where the match is weak. Clone size, where shown, is once, few, many, or a class for clones that have expanded.

abundance: NA; d_gene: TRBD1; j_gene: TRBJ1-5; v_gene: TRBV11-3; CDR3aa: CPGGGPQPQHF; CDR3nt: TGTCCGGGAGGGGGCCCTCAGCCCCAGCATTTT
abundance: NA; d_gene: TRBD1; j_gene: TRBJ1-2; v_gene: TRBV15; CDR3aa: CATSLDRGQGYTF; CDR3nt: TGTGCCACCAGCTTGGACAGGGGGCAAGGCTACACCTTC
abundance: NA; d_gene: TRBD2; j_gene: TRBJ2-7; v_gene: TRBV18; CDR3aa: CASSPTAGLGRYHAEQYF; CDR3nt: TGTGCCAGCTCACCAACGGCAGGACTAGGACGGTACCATGCCGAGCAGTACTTC
abundance: NA; d_gene: TRBD1; j_gene: TRBJ1-1; v_gene: TRBV5-1; CDR3aa: CASRRLQGAGTEAFF; CDR3nt: TGCGCCAGCAGGAGGCTTCAGGGGGCTGGCACTGAAGCTTTCTTT
abundance: NA; d_gene: NA; j_gene: TRBJ1-5; v_gene: TRBV6-5; CDR3aa: CASSYSSHLSNQPQHF; CDR3nt: TGTGCCAGCAGTTACTCGAGTCACCTCTCTAATCAGCCCCAGCATTTT
abundance: NA; d_gene: TRBD2; j_gene: TRBJ2-1; v_gene: TRBV27; CDR3aa: CASRPREFSGEQFF; CDR3nt: TGTGCCAGCAGGCCGCGGGAGTTCTCCGGTGAGCAGTTCTTC
abundance: NA; d_gene: TRBD1; j_gene: TRBJ2-3; v_gene: TRBV6-1; CDR3aa: CASSEALTGGRNTQYF; CDR3nt: TGTGCCAGCAGTGAAGCCCTGACAGGGGGCCGCAATACGCAGTATTTT
abundance: NA; d_gene: NA; j_gene: TRBJ2-2; v_gene: TRBV19; CDR3aa: CASSSYFTGELFF; CDR3nt: TGTGCCAGTAGTTCCTACTTCACCGGGGAGCTGTTTTTT
abundance: once; d_gene: TRBD1; j_gene: TRBJ1-2; v_gene: TRBV25-1; CDR3aa: CASSEFSRQGNGYTF; CDR3nt: TGTGCCAGCAGTGAATTCAGCAGACAGGGTAACGGCTACACCTTC
abundance: NA; d_gene: NA; j_gene: TRBJ2-5; v_gene: TRBV29-1; CDR3aa: CSVRSLQETQYF; CDR3nt: TGCAGCGTTCGGAGCCTCCAAGAGACCCAGTACTTC
abundance: NA; d_gene: TRBD2; j_gene: TRBJ2-1; v_gene: TRBV6-4; CDR3aa: CASSAQAGGPDEQFF; CDR3nt: TGTGCCAGCAGTGCCCAAGCGGGAGGGCCGGACGAGCAGTTCTTC
abundance: NA; d_gene: TRBD1; j_gene: TRBJ1-2; v_gene: TRBV4-1; CDR3aa: CASSHARQGNYGYTF; CDR3nt: TGCGCCAGCAGCCACGCACGACAGGGGAACTATGGCTACACCTTC
abundance: NA; d_gene: NA; j_gene: TRBJ2-2; v_gene: TRBV13; CDR3aa: CASSSEREGVKTGELFF; CDR3nt: TGTGCCAGCAGCTCCGAGCGCGAGGGGGTAAAGACCGGGGAGCTGTTTTTT
abundance: once; d_gene: NA; j_gene: TRBJ2-1; v_gene: TRBV2; CDR3aa: CASIRDRGNNEQFF; CDR3nt: TGTGCCAGCATTCGGGATAGAGGAAACAATGAGCAGTTCTTC
abundance: NA; d_gene: NA; j_gene: TRBJ2-6; v_gene: TRBV6-5; CDR3aa: CASSYSLREGANVLTF; CDR3nt: TGTGCCAGCAGTTACTCGCTCCGGGAGGGGGCCAACGTCCTGACTTTC
abundance: NA; d_gene: NA; j_gene: TRBJ1-5; v_gene: TRBV6-5; CDR3aa: CASSSGHPGSNQPQHF; CDR3nt: TGTGCCAGCAGTTCGGGACACCCAGGGAGCAATCAGCCCCAGCATTTT
abundance: NA; d_gene: TRBD1; j_gene: TRBJ1-2; v_gene: TRBV29-1; CDR3aa: CSVRDRGDYGYTF; CDR3nt: TGCAGCGTGAGGGACAGGGGCGACTATGGCTACACCTTC
abundance: few; d_gene: NA; j_gene: TRBJ2-1; v_gene: TRBV7-2; CDR3aa: CASFFAPLVYNEQFF; CDR3nt: TGTGCCAGCTTTTTCGCCCCACTAGTTTACAATGAGCAGTTCTTC
abundance: once; d_gene: TRBD2; j_gene: TRBJ2-3; v_gene: TRBV6-4; CDR3aa: CASHSLGLAGPDTQYF; CDR3nt: TGTGCCAGCCATTCTCTGGGACTAGCGGGCCCAGATACGCAGTATTTT
abundance: few; d_gene: TRBD1; j_gene: TRBJ2-2; v_gene: TRBV29-1; CDR3aa: CSVGQGSAGELFF; CDR3nt: TGCAGCGTCGGACAGGGGTCGGCCGGGGAGCTGTTTTTT
abundance: NA; d_gene: NA; j_gene: TRBJ1-4; v_gene: TRBV28; CDR3aa: CASSFQHQRYEKLFF; CDR3nt: TGTGCCAGCAGTTTCCAACACCAACGATATGAAAAACTGTTTTTT
abundance: NA; d_gene: TRBD2; j_gene: TRBJ2-3; v_gene: TRBV18; CDR3aa: CASSPVGLDTDTQYF; CDR3nt: TGTGCCAGCTCACCGGTAGGACTAGACACAGATACGCAGTATTTT
abundance: NA; d_gene: TRBD2; j_gene: TRBJ2-1; v_gene: TRBV5-1; CDR3aa: CASRPSGSGNEQFF; CDR3nt: TGCGCCAGCAGGCCGAGCGGGAGTGGCAATGAGCAGTTCTTC
abundance: few; d_gene: TRBD1; j_gene: TRBJ1-4; v_gene: TRBV25-1; CDR3aa: CASGDRGGYEKLFF; CDR3nt: TGTGCCAGCGGGGACAGGGGAGGATACGAAAAACTGTTTTTT